Following are 30 T cell receptor beta chains from one sample sequenced in a study of beta chain features in type 1 diabetes. Every bit of the isolated RNA underwent reverse transcription, so sequencing read expressed TCRB transcripts. Data came from immunoSEQ multiplex PCR; TCRdb stores just in-frame clones and leaves some out. Of more than 130,000 clones listed, 6.5% to 8.5% are singletons. The sequenced material came from central memory CD4+ T cells from blood. Every receptor here comes from a woman aged 25-40 years in good health.

At least ten counts were recorded for this clone. The chain employs TRBV23-1 and TRBJ2-7, with D maybe TRBD2 (8 bases). TRBV23-1 falls under the ORF class, with uncertain function. V lost 10 bases and J 0 bases, leaving 19 bases between the germline ends. CDR3 size: 15 residues. DNA for the CDR3: TGCGCCACCTTAGCGGGACAGAATTTCTCCTACGAGCAGTACTTC. Its translation: CATLAGQNFSYEQYF.

This clone was picked up a small number of times. The chain carries TRBV11-2 and TRBJ2-5, with 7 bases that match TRBD2. Germline CDR1 reads SGHAT; CDR2 reads FQNNGV. V lost 0 bases, J lost 7 bases, and 17 bases stayed unmatched. CDR3 size: 18 residues. CDR3 protein: CASSLDVAGVSQRATQYF. The CDR3 region has the DNA TGTGCCAGCAGCTTAGATGTGGCGGGAGTATCTCAAAGAGCGACCCAGTACTTC.

The table lists this clone with a few counts. The chain links TRBV19 to TRBJ2-1, with 9 bases lining up with TRBD1. V shed 6 bases and J 7 bases; nucleotides not matched to a gene: 13. Germline values: CDR1 LNHDA, CDR2 SQIVND (reference sequence). The CDR3 is made up of 16 amino acids. Here the CDR3 reads CASSLLRDREDNEQFF. In DNA, the CDR3 is TGTGCCAGTAGCCTACTCCGGGACAGGGAAGATAATGAGCAGTTCTTC.

This clone has a handful of counts. The J gene is TRBJ2-3, the V gene TRBV30; D may be TRBD2 (5 bases). The CDR3 spans 16 residues. Germline values: CDR1 GTSNPN, CDR2 SVGIG (reference sequence). The germline V and J ends were trimmed by 0 bases and 6 bases, with 19 bases remaining between them. The CDR3 here is CAWSVPGNTFRDTQYF. As DNA, the CDR3 is TGTGCCTGGAGTGTACCCGGGAATACTTTTAGGGATACGCAGTATTTT.

The chain joins TRBV9 to TRBJ2-1, with 7 bases lining up with TRBD1. V was clipped by 3 bases and J by 5 bases; unmatched bases: 5. The germline V gene encodes CDR1 SGDLS and CDR2 YYNGEE. The CDR3 runs to 14 residues. CDR3 sequence reads: CASSADRDDNEQFF. In nucleotides, the CDR3 is TGTGCCAGCAGCGCTGACAGGGACGACAATGAGCAGTTCTTC.

Here the CDR3 reads CASSLGSTSGRIRQETQYF. The CDR3 bases are TGTGCCAGCAGCTTAGGTTCGACTAGCGGGAGGATCCGCCAAGAGACCCAGTACTTC. V usage is TRBV7-9 and J usage is TRBJ2-5, with TRBD2 matching 13 bases. V was pared by 1 base and J by 1 base, with 9 bases of the junction left unmatched. From germline, CDR1 is SEHNR and CDR2 FQNEAQ (reference sequence). This CDR3 contains 19 residues.

This clone has ten or more counts. The chain joins TRBV18 to TRBJ2-5, with D unresolved. From germline, CDR1 is KGHSH and CDR2 LQKENI. The CDR3 contains 13 residues. V was pared by 2 bases and J by 3 bases, with 7 bases between. The CDR3 is CASSPSQKETQYF. CDR3 nucleotide sequence: TGTGCCAGCTCACCATCACAGAAAGAGACCCAGTACTTC.

In this sample, this clone turned up a few times. This chain connects TRBV5-1 to TRBJ2-7, with 12 bases aligning to TRBD2. The CDR3 is 16 residues long. Germline V gene lookup returns CDR1 SGHRS and CDR2 YFSETQ. The junction had 9 bases not matched to a gene; V was cut back by 8 bases and J by 0 bases. CDR3 residues: CASRTTSGRTSYEQYF. The CDR3 DNA reads TGCGCCAGTCGAACCACTAGCGGGAGGACCTCCTACGAGCAGTACTTC.

The rearrangement joins TRBV18 to TRBJ1-1; 10 positions agree with TRBD1. The CDR3 length is 16 residues. The germline V gene has CDR1 KGHSH and CDR2 LQKENI. V shed 3 bases and J 5 bases; nucleotides not matched to a gene: 9. The CDR3 DNA sequence: TGTGCCAGCTCACCGACAGGGGGCGCGGTTGGGACTGAAGCTTTCTTT. It is translated as CASSPTGGAVGTEAFF.

This chain links TRBV28 with TRBJ1-1, with D possibly TRBD1 on 6 matching bases. Germline CDR1 is MDHEN and CDR2 is SYDVKM. V lost 2 bases and J lost 4, with 14 bases in between. The CDR3 contains 15 residues. CDR3 sequence (DNA): TGTGCCAGCAGTTTAATAGGCAGGGGTGGCACTGAAGCTTTCTTT. Its protein is CASSLIGRGGTEAFF.

The chain is built from TRBV2 and TRBJ2-1, with 14 bases fitting TRBD2. V lost 6 bases and J lost 6; bases outside the gene matches: 7. Germline V gives CDR1 SNHLY, CDR2 FYNNEI. The CDR3 length is 16 residues. CDR3 sequence (DNA): TGTGCCAGCAGGGACAGACTAGCGGGAGGGCCCAATGAGCAGTTCTTC. Its translation: CASRDRLAGGPNEQFF.

There are a few counts of this clone. V and J are TRBV7-9 and TRBJ2-7; D remains unclear. The CDR3 covers 12 residues. V was cut by 2 bases and J by 3 bases, with 5 bases left in between. The germline V gene encodes CDR1 SEHNR and CDR2 FQNEAQ (reference sequence). The CDR3 DNA follows: TGTGCCAGCAGCTTACTCGGCTACGAGCAGTACTTC. This codes for CASSLLGYEQYF.

This chain connects TRBV28 to TRBJ1-2; 9 bases agree with TRBD1. Trimming took 6 bases from V and 2 from J; bases not matched to a gene: 7. The germline CDR1 and CDR2 sequences are MDHEN and SYDVKM. This CDR3 contains 15 residues. The CDR3 DNA reads as TGTGCCAGCAGCCGATCCGGGACAGGGAACTATGGCTACACCTTC. The encoded protein is CASSRSGTGNYGYTF.

J is TRBJ2-7 and V is TRBV7-2; possibly TRBD2 for D (5 bases). Trimming left V 5 bases short and J 2 bases short, with 19 bases between. Germline V gene data show CDR1 as SGHTA and CDR2 as FQGNSA. The CDR3 extends over 16 amino acids. The CDR3 reads CASSLDSPAGTYEQYF. The CDR3 nucleotides are TGTGCCAGCAGCCTAGACTCCCCAGCCGGGACCTACGAGCAGTACTTC.

V gene TRBV7-2 combines with J gene TRBJ1-2; tentatively, D is TRBD1 (6 bases). The CDR3 covers 13 residues. Germline V gives CDR1 SGHTA, CDR2 FQGNSA. V gave up 6 bases and J gave up 4 bases, with 12 bases separating them. This chain's CDR3 is CASRSGHLYGYTF. CDR3 sequence (DNA): TGTGCCAGCAGATCGGGACACCTCTATGGCTACACCTTC.

V is TRBV30 and J is TRBJ1-4; the D gene is possibly TRBD1 (6 bases). The CDR3 covers 15 residues. CDR1 GTSNPN and CDR2 SVGIG come from the germline V gene (reference sequence). Deletions cut 4 bases from V and 2 bases from J, with 14 bases between. The CDR3 DNA sequence: TGTGCCTGGACCCCCCGGGGGGCGACTAATGAAAAACTGTTTTTT. It yields the protein CAWTPRGATNEKLFF. Complete variable domain (other parts from reference TRBV30 and TRBJ1-4): SQTIHQWPATLVQPVGSPLSLECTVEGTSNPNLYWYRQAAGRGLQLLFYSVGIGQISSEVPQNLSASRPQDRQFILSSKKLLLSDSGFYLCAWTPRGATNEKLFFGSGTQLSVL.

In this sample, this clone turned up a few times. This chain joins TRBV10-3 and TRBJ2-2, with D unresolved. Trimming removed 0 bases from V and 3 bases from J, with 11 bases in between. Germline lookup yields CDR1 ENHRY and CDR2 SYGVKD. This CDR3 spans 16 amino acids. CDR3 in amino acids: CAISESQAPDTGELFF. CDR3 coding DNA: TGTGCCATCAGTGAGTCGCAGGCACCAGACACCGGGGAGCTGTTTTTT.

This clone was seen only a few times. The rearrangement links TRBV28 to TRBJ2-7; TRBD2 agrees at 11 bases. After removal of 6 bases from V and 2 bases from J, the junction contained 6 bases not matched to a gene. This CDR3 spans 15 amino acids. CDR1 is MDHEN, CDR2 SYDVKM, per germline. The CDR3, as DNA: TGTGCCAGCAGCCTAGGGACTAGCGGAACCTACGAGCAGTACTTC. Encoded protein: CASSLGTSGTYEQYF. The entire variable domain, with the rest obtained from reference TRBV28 and TRBJ2-7, is as follows: DVKVTQSSRYLVKRTGEKVFLECVQDMDHENMFWYRQDPGLGLRLIYFSYDVKMKEKGDIPEGYSVSREKKERFSLILESASTNQTSMYLCASSLGTSGTYEQYFGPGTRLTVT.

A note on this clone: Other DNA sequences in the sample encode the same CDR3. This rearrangement joins TRBV9 to TRBJ2-2; 7 nucleotides align to TRBD2. The CDR3 loop spans 16 amino acids. Germline CDR1 SGDLS, CDR2 YYNGEE. V shed 0 bases, J shed 3 bases, and the junction held 5 bases outside the gene matches. CDR3 in DNA: TGTGCCAGCAGCGTAGTGGCGGGAGAGTACACCGGGGAGCTGTTTTTT. This encodes CASSVVAGEYTGELFF.

The V call is TRBV5-1, the J call TRBJ2-1; 12 bases line up with TRBD2. CDR3 length: 15 residues. The ends lost 4 bases at V and 8 bases at J; junction bases unmatched: 7. Germline CDR1 and CDR2: SGHRS and YFSETQ. In DNA, the CDR3 is TGCGCCAGCAGCGCCGGACTAGCGGGAATGGATGAGCAGTTCTTC. This encodes CASSAGLAGMDEQFF. The variable domain in full, completed from reference TRBV5-1 and TRBJ2-1, reads KAGVTQTPRYLIKTRGQQVTLSCSPISGHRSVSWYQQTPGQGLQFLFEYFSETQRNKGNFPGRFSGRQFSNSRSEMNVSTLELGDSALYLCASSAGLAGMDEQFFGPGTRLTVL.

The sample holds a few counts of this clone. The chain is built from TRBV6-5 and TRBJ1-2, with 9 bases lining up with TRBD1. CDR1 and CDR2 (germline): MNHEY, SVGAGI. J lost 7 bases, V lost 8 bases, and 8 bases had no gene match. This CDR3 comprises 13 residues. CDR3: CASRPGQGGGYTF. DNA for the CDR3: TGTGCCAGCCGCCCGGGACAGGGCGGTGGCTACACCTTC.

This clone was observed a few times. The chain combines TRBV30 with TRBJ1-5; D perhaps matches TRBD1 (6 bases). V was cut by 0 bases and J by 4 bases, with 7 bases left in between. CDR3 length: 13 amino acids. Germline V CDR1 and CDR2: GTSNPN, SVGIG (reference sequence). CDR3 in amino acids: CAWSVGQNQPQHF. Written as DNA, the CDR3 is TGTGCCTGGAGTGTAGGACAGAATCAGCCCCAGCATTTT.

In its sample, this clone was seen a few times. This rearrangement joins TRBV5-4 to TRBJ1-5; 12 positions match TRBD1. Germline V gene sequence: CDR1 SGHNT, CDR2 YYREEE (reference sequence). This CDR3 has 17 residues. V was pared by 4 bases and J by 0 bases, with 5 bases of the junction left unmatched. For the CDR3, the DNA is TGTGCCAGCAGCGTCGGGACAGGGGGCTTTAGCAATCAGCCCCAGCATTTT. It translates to CASSVGTGGFSNQPQHF. Together with reference TRBV5-4 and TRBJ1-5, the CDR3 gives the full variable domain: ETGVTQSPTHLIKTRGQQVTLRCSSQSGHNTVSWYQQALGQGPQFIFQYYREEENGRGNFPPRFSGLQFPNYSSELNVNALELDDSALYLCASSVGTGGFSNQPQHFGDGTRLSIL.

The chain is built from TRBV2 and TRBJ2-4; TRBD1 aligns across 10 bases. J gave up 2 bases and V 8 bases, and 6 bases lay outside the gene matches. Germline-derived CDR1 and CDR2 are SNHLY and FYNNEI. CDR3 length: 15 amino acids. The CDR3 is CASSGQGTTKNIQYF. Here the CDR3 DNA reads TGTGCCAGCTCGGGACAGGGGACAACCAAAAACATTCAGTACTTC.

There are a few counts of this clone. The V and J genes are TRBV10-3 and TRBJ2-5; 9 bases map to TRBD2. The trim removed 5 bases at V and 5 bases at J, leaving 9 bases unmatched. The CDR3 covers 15 residues. Germline V gene sequence: CDR1 ENHRY, CDR2 SYGVKD. The CDR3 spells CAISIAGARWETQYF. The DNA of the CDR3 is TGTGCCATCAGTATAGCGGGGGCCAGGTGGGAGACCCAGTACTTC.

This clone came up a few times. The chain combines TRBV7-9 with TRBJ2-7; 9 positions match TRBD2. CDR1 and CDR2 from the germline V gene are SEHNR and FQNEAQ (reference sequence). The CDR3 is made up of 15 amino acids. Trimming cost V 5 bases and J 0 bases; bases outside gene matches: 5. CDR3 protein: CASSLSGGSSYEQYF. CDR3 nucleotide sequence: TGTGCCAGCAGCCTTAGCGGGGGAAGCTCCTACGAGCAGTACTTC.

This clone was seen more than once but under ten times. The genes are TRBV15 and TRBJ2-7; D is possibly TRBD2 (5 bases). The CDR3 covers 15 residues. V was pared by 0 bases and J by 2 bases, with 11 bases between. CDR1 is LNHNV, CDR2 YYDKDF, per germline (reference sequence). The CDR3 loop is CATSREGGSPYEQYF. The DNA of the CDR3 is TGTGCCACCAGCAGAGAAGGAGGATCCCCCTACGAGCAGTACTTC.

This clone appeared once. This sequence joins TRBV28 and TRBJ2-7; TRBD1 aligns across 7 bases. Germline V gene lookup returns CDR1 MDHEN and CDR2 SYDVKM. V shed 6 bases and J 4 bases; nucleotides not matched to a gene: 9. This CDR3 has 14 residues. The CDR3 nucleotides are TGTGCCAGCAGCCTACAGGGGATGCTGTACGAGCAGTACTTC. It translates to CASSLQGMLYEQYF. Drawing the rest from reference TRBV28 and TRBJ2-7, the complete variable domain is DVKVTQSSRYLVKRTGEKVFLECVQDMDHENMFWYRQDPGLGLRLIYFSYDVKMKEKGDIPEGYSVSREKKERFSLILESASTNQTSMYLCASSLQGMLYEQYFGPGTRLTVT.

This clone was counted a few times. The chain combines TRBV18 with TRBJ1-1; TRBD1 is a possible D gene (6 bases). V lost 5 bases and J 2 bases, leaving 9 bases between the germline ends. CDR1 KGHSH and CDR2 LQKENI come from the germline V gene. This CDR3 contains 13 residues. The CDR3 reads CASSMDSNTEAFF. In DNA, the CDR3 is TGTGCCAGCTCAATGGACAGCAACACTGAAGCTTTCTTT.

This clone was recorded a few times. The rearrangement links TRBV2 to TRBJ2-4; perhaps TRBD1 as D (6 bases). Germline-derived CDR1 and CDR2 are SNHLY and FYNNEI. The CDR3 consists of 14 residues. Trimming pared 8 bases from V and 3 bases from J, leaving 14 bases between. In DNA, the CDR3 is TGTGCCAGCTCCCCAGGGGATGACAAAAACATTCAGTACTTC. Translated, it gives CASSPGDDKNIQYF.